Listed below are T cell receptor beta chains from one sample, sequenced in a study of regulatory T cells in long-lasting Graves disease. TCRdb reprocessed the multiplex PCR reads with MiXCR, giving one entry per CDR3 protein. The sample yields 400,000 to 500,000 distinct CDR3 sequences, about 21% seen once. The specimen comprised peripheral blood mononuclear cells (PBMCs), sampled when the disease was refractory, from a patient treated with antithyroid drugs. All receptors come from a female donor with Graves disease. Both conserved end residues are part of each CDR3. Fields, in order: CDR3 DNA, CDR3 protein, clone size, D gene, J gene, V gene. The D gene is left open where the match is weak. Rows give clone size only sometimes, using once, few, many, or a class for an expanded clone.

CDR3 DNA: TGCAGTGCTAGGAAACAGGGATCCTACGAGCAGTACTTC
CDR3 protein: CSARKQGSYEQYF
clone size: -
D gene: -
J gene: TRBJ2-7
V gene: TRBV20-1

CDR3 DNA: TGTGCCAGCAGTCCCGTCCTAGGCTCTGGAAACACCATATATTTT
CDR3 protein: CASSPVLGSGNTIYF
clone size: many
D gene: -
J gene: TRBJ1-3
V gene: TRBV28

CDR3 DNA: TGCAGCGTTGAAATACAGGGGGCTAAGTACTTC
CDR3 protein: CSVEIQGAKYF
clone size: many
D gene: TRBD1
J gene: TRBJ2-7
V gene: TRBV29-1

CDR3 DNA: TGTGCCAGCAGTTTACTCTATCAGCCCCAGCATTTT
CDR3 protein: CASSLLYQPQHF
clone size: many
D gene: -
J gene: TRBJ1-5
V gene: TRBV28

CDR3 DNA: TGCGCCAGCAGTGAGGCCCCCGATGGGGAAAAACTGTTTTTT
CDR3 protein: CASSEAPDGEKLFF
clone size: few
D gene: -
J gene: TRBJ1-4
V gene: TRBV10-1

CDR3 DNA: TGCAGTGCTAGCGGGGGGTCTAGGATTCCTGAGCAGTACTTC
CDR3 protein: CSASGGSRIPEQYF
clone size: few
D gene: TRBD2
J gene: TRBJ2-7
V gene: TRBV20-1

CDR3 DNA: TGCGCCAGCAGCTTGAGGGAACAGGGGTACGGTGAAAAACTGTTTTTT
CDR3 protein: CASSLREQGYGEKLFF
clone size: few
D gene: TRBD1
J gene: TRBJ1-4
V gene: TRBV5-1

CDR3 DNA: TGTGCCAGCAGCCCCAGGGAGGGGGCCTATGGCTACACCTTC
CDR3 protein: CASSPREGAYGYTF
clone size: few
D gene: TRBD1
J gene: TRBJ1-2
V gene: TRBV4-2

CDR3 DNA: TGTGCCAGCAGCACTAGCCAGGGTTGGAAGACCCAGTACTTC
CDR3 protein: CASSTSQGWKTQYF
clone size: many
D gene: -
J gene: TRBJ2-5
V gene: TRBV7-2

CDR3 DNA: TGTGCCACAAAAACACAGGGGGTTTTAGCGAACGAGCAGTACTTC
CDR3 protein: CATKTQGVLANEQYF
clone size: few
D gene: TRBD1
J gene: TRBJ2-7
V gene: TRBV7-8

CDR3 DNA: TGTGCCAGCAGCCAAGGAGGAAACGCGCGTGAAAAACTGTTTTTT
CDR3 protein: CASSQGGNAREKLFF
clone size: many
D gene: -
J gene: TRBJ1-4
V gene: TRBV3-1

CDR3 DNA: TGCAGCGTCCTTAAGCCAAGGTGGGACAATGAGCAGTTCTTC
CDR3 protein: CSVLKPRWDNEQFF
clone size: few
D gene: -
J gene: TRBJ2-1
V gene: TRBV29-1

CDR3 DNA: TGCAGTGCTAGAGCGCCACTAGCGGGAGAAGGGGAGCAGTACTTC
CDR3 protein: CSARAPLAGEGEQYF
clone size: -
D gene: TRBD2
J gene: TRBJ2-7
V gene: TRBV20-1

CDR3 DNA: TGTGCCAGTAGTATTGACAGTTTGGGCAAAAACATTCAGTACTTC
CDR3 protein: CASSIDSLGKNIQYF
clone size: -
D gene: -
J gene: TRBJ2-4
V gene: TRBV19

CDR3 DNA: TGTGCCAGCAGCGGACGACTAGCGGGAGGGCCGAGGGATGAGCAGTTCTTC
CDR3 protein: CASSGRLAGGPRDEQFF
clone size: -
D gene: TRBD2
J gene: TRBJ2-1
V gene: TRBV9

CDR3 DNA: TGTGCCAGCAGCTTAACGGACAGGGTTTTAAATGGCTACACCTTC
CDR3 protein: CASSLTDRVLNGYTF
clone size: -
D gene: TRBD1
J gene: TRBJ1-2
V gene: TRBV5-4

CDR3 DNA: TGTGCCATCAGCGAATTACAGGGATACGAGCAGTACTTC
CDR3 protein: CAISELQGYEQYF
clone size: -
D gene: -
J gene: TRBJ2-7
V gene: TRBV10-3

CDR3 DNA: TGTGCCAGCAGCCCAGATGTCGGGGGCACTGAAGCTTTCTTT
CDR3 protein: CASSPDVGGTEAFF
clone size: -
D gene: -
J gene: TRBJ1-1
V gene: TRBV7-9

CDR3 DNA: TGTGCCAGCAGTGACACCCTTAGCGGGCCTCCCTACGAGCAGTACTTC
CDR3 protein: CASSDTLSGPPYEQYF
clone size: few
D gene: TRBD2
J gene: TRBJ2-7
V gene: TRBV6-1

CDR3 DNA: TGTGCCAGCAGCTTAACTAGGAACACTGAAGCTTTCTTT
CDR3 protein: CASSLTRNTEAFF
clone size: -
D gene: -
J gene: TRBJ1-1
V gene: TRBV7-3

CDR3 DNA: TGTGCCAGCAGTGAAAACGGCAACCAGGGGGAGACCCAGTACTTC
CDR3 protein: CASSENGNQGETQYF
clone size: many
D gene: -
J gene: TRBJ2-5
V gene: TRBV6-1

CDR3 DNA: TGTGCCAGCAGCCAACGGACAGGGCTTAAAAACATTCAGTACTTC
CDR3 protein: CASSQRTGLKNIQYF
clone size: -
D gene: TRBD1
J gene: TRBJ2-4
V gene: TRBV7-8

CDR3 DNA: TGCAGTGCTAGAGACTTAGCGGGAGTGGGGTACTTC
CDR3 protein: CSARDLAGVGYF
clone size: -
D gene: TRBD2
J gene: TRBJ2-5
V gene: TRBV20-1

CDR3 DNA: TGCAGTGAAATCTCCGGGACACAAGAGACCCAGTACTTC
CDR3 protein: CSEISGTQETQYF
clone size: -
D gene: -
J gene: TRBJ2-5
V gene: TRBV20-1

CDR3 DNA: TGTGCCAGCAGCGCCGGGACAGCAATGAACACTGAAGCTTTCTTT
CDR3 protein: CASSAGTAMNTEAFF
clone size: many
D gene: TRBD1
J gene: TRBJ1-1
V gene: TRBV13

CDR3 DNA: TGTGCCAGCAGTCACACGGTGGGGGAGCAGTACTTC
CDR3 protein: CASSHTVGEQYF
clone size: many
D gene: -
J gene: TRBJ2-7
V gene: TRBV12-3/TRBV12-4

CDR3 DNA: TGTGCCAGCAGCCGTGACCCTGGCGGGGAGCAGTACTTC
CDR3 protein: CASSRDPGGEQYF
clone size: few
D gene: -
J gene: TRBJ2-7
V gene: TRBV14

CDR3 DNA: TGCGCCAGCAGCTTGCCTGGAGCTAACTATGGCTACACCTTC
CDR3 protein: CASSLPGANYGYTF
clone size: many
D gene: -
J gene: TRBJ1-2
V gene: TRBV5-1

CDR3 DNA: TGTGCCATCACCGGGACAGCGCCGGGGGAGCAGTACTTC
CDR3 protein: CAITGTAPGEQYF
clone size: many
D gene: TRBD1
J gene: TRBJ2-7
V gene: TRBV10-3

CDR3 DNA: TGTGCCAGTAGTCCTACGACAGTATCGGTTGAAAAACTGTTTTTT
CDR3 protein: CASSPTTVSVEKLFF
clone size: -
D gene: -
J gene: TRBJ1-4
V gene: TRBV19

CDR3 DNA: TGTGCCACCAGCGGCAGGGGAGCTGGAAACACCATATATTTT
CDR3 protein: CATSGRGAGNTIYF
clone size: few
D gene: -
J gene: TRBJ1-3
V gene: TRBV15

CDR3 DNA: TGCAGTGCTAGGCCCGGGCAGGGAACTGGAAACACCATATATTTT
CDR3 protein: CSARPGQGTGNTIYF
clone size: -
D gene: -
J gene: TRBJ1-3
V gene: TRBV20-1

CDR3 DNA: TGCGCCAGCAGCCAAGACGGCCTTGCCACCGGGGAGCTGTTTTTT
CDR3 protein: CASSQDGLATGELFF
clone size: few
D gene: -
J gene: TRBJ2-2
V gene: TRBV4-1

CDR3 DNA: TGTGCCAGCAGTGGGGACAGGCGGGACATTCAGTACTTC
CDR3 protein: CASSGDRRDIQYF
clone size: few
D gene: TRBD1
J gene: TRBJ2-4
V gene: TRBV6-1

CDR3 DNA: TGTGCCAGCAGCAAGGGCCCCGGCGAAGAAGACACCATATATTTT
CDR3 protein: CASSKGPGEEDTIYF
clone size: -
D gene: -
J gene: TRBJ1-3
V gene: TRBV7-2

CDR3 DNA: TGTGCCAGCAGTTTCAGCTCTAGCTCCTACGAGCAGTACTTC
CDR3 protein: CASSFSSSSYEQYF
clone size: -
D gene: -
J gene: TRBJ2-7
V gene: TRBV27

CDR3 DNA: TGTGCCAGCAGTTACGTGGCAGGGGAAACAGATACGCAGTATTTT
CDR3 protein: CASSYVAGETDTQYF
clone size: -
D gene: -
J gene: TRBJ2-3
V gene: TRBV6-5

CDR3 DNA: TGTGCCAGCAGCTTGGAACAGGGATACTACAATGAGCAGTTCTTC
CDR3 protein: CASSLEQGYYNEQFF
clone size: -
D gene: -
J gene: TRBJ2-1
V gene: TRBV12-3/TRBV12-4

CDR3 DNA: TGTGCCAGCAGTTTAGGGGTAGTTACTGAAGCTTTCTTT
CDR3 protein: CASSLGVVTEAFF
clone size: many
D gene: -
J gene: TRBJ1-1
V gene: TRBV27

CDR3 DNA: TGTGCCAGTAGTAGTTTAGGGAGAGGGAACACCGGGGAGCTGTTTTTT
CDR3 protein: CASSSLGRGNTGELFF
clone size: -
D gene: -
J gene: TRBJ2-2
V gene: TRBV19

CDR3 DNA: TGTGCCAGCGGAGCTTACTACCTGTCAGGGCCGAACACCGGGGAGCTGTTTTTT
CDR3 protein: CASGAYYLSGPNTGELFF
clone size: -
D gene: -
J gene: TRBJ2-2
V gene: TRBV5-6

CDR3 DNA: TGCGCCAGCAGCTTGGGCGCATTGGGAACCGGGGAGCTGTTTTTT
CDR3 protein: CASSLGALGTGELFF
clone size: many
D gene: -
J gene: TRBJ2-2
V gene: TRBV5-1

CDR3 DNA: TGCAGCGTTGATTCTGGGACATGGTATGGCTACACCTTC
CDR3 protein: CSVDSGTWYGYTF
clone size: many
D gene: -
J gene: TRBJ1-2
V gene: TRBV29-1

CDR3 DNA: TGTGCCAGCAGCTTTGGGATTGGCGACGACACCCAGTACTTC
CDR3 protein: CASSFGIGDDTQYF
clone size: few
D gene: -
J gene: TRBJ2-5
V gene: TRBV5-5

CDR3 DNA: TGTGCCAGCAGTTTATACGGACTAGCGGGAGCTGGAGATACGCAGTATTTT
CDR3 protein: CASSLYGLAGAGDTQYF
clone size: -
D gene: TRBD2
J gene: TRBJ2-3
V gene: TRBV27

CDR3 DNA: TGTGCCAGCCGGCTGGGGGGAGGGCCATCCTACGAGCAGTACTTC
CDR3 protein: CASRLGGGPSYEQYF
clone size: many
D gene: TRBD2
J gene: TRBJ2-7
V gene: TRBV2

CDR3 DNA: TGTGCCAGCAGTTACTCCGGACAGGAAGGGGGATATTATGGCTACACCTTC
CDR3 protein: CASSYSGQEGGYYGYTF
clone size: many
D gene: TRBD1
J gene: TRBJ1-2
V gene: TRBV6-9

CDR3 DNA: TGTGGCAGCAGTCGGGAGGTGGCGGGAGGGTCTGAGCAGTTCTTC
CDR3 protein: CGSSREVAGGSEQFF
clone size: -
D gene: TRBD2
J gene: TRBJ2-1
V gene: TRBV12-3/TRBV12-4

CDR3 DNA: TGTGCCAGCAGTTCCCCTCCGGGACAGGGCGGCATTCAGTACTTC
CDR3 protein: CASSSPPGQGGIQYF
clone size: -
D gene: TRBD1
J gene: TRBJ2-4
V gene: TRBV6-5

CDR3 DNA: TGTGCCAGCAGTTTACTCGGGGGAAGCGGGAGCACAGATACGCAGTATTTT
CDR3 protein: CASSLLGGSGSTDTQYF
clone size: -
D gene: -
J gene: TRBJ2-3
V gene: TRBV28

CDR3 DNA: TGTGCCAGCAGCCAAGTGCGATGGGTGAACACCGGGGAGCTGTTTTTT
CDR3 protein: CASSQVRWVNTGELFF
clone size: few
D gene: -
J gene: TRBJ2-2
V gene: TRBV3-1

CDR3 DNA: TGTGCCATCAGCGAACTTAGCGGGGCCTACGAGCAGTACTTC
CDR3 protein: CAISELSGAYEQYF
clone size: -
D gene: TRBD2
J gene: TRBJ2-7
V gene: TRBV10-3

CDR3 DNA: TGTGCCAGCATGGGGCAGGGCTACACCGGGGAGCTGTTTTTT
CDR3 protein: CASMGQGYTGELFF
clone size: many
D gene: -
J gene: TRBJ2-2
V gene: TRBV28

CDR3 DNA: TGTGCCAGCGCCGAGGAGGCGGGAGACACCGGGGAGCTGTTTTTT
CDR3 protein: CASAEEAGDTGELFF
clone size: few
D gene: TRBD2
J gene: TRBJ2-2
V gene: TRBV19

CDR3 DNA: TGTGCCAGTAGTATCAACCCAGGGATGAACACTGAAGCTTTCTTT
CDR3 protein: CASSINPGMNTEAFF
clone size: few
D gene: -
J gene: TRBJ1-1
V gene: TRBV19